This T cell receptor (beta chain) was sequenced during a study of blood T cell repertoires in COVID-19. Study details: The origin of the acute and convalescent COVID-19 samples was the United States, Italy and Spain. Sample material is recorded as cDNA or gDNA derived from T cells, B-cell-depleted T cells, or PBMCs.

Original analysis: Estimated nucleated cell counts came from reference gene primer amplification. Profiling relied on immunoSEQ multiplex PCR, and the TCRdb table lists in-frame clones only, not all of them. That table gives V, J and clone size, and the DNA gave D and trimming. The repertoire holds about 170,000 clones, with 83% as singletons. Deletions cut 7 bases from V and 0 bases from J, with 13 bases between. The CDR3 spans 14 residues. Germline CDR1 is MNHEY and CDR2 is SVGAGI. The sequence derives from a woman aged 80 or over with acute or convalescent COVID-19. J is TRBJ2-7 and V is TRBV6-5, with D maybe TRBD1 (6 bases). Sequencing input: peripheral blood. The CDR3 loop is CASTPGTLSYEQYF. The CDR3 region has the DNA TGTGCCAGCACTCCCGGGACACTCTCCTACGAGCAGTACTTC.